This record looks at one T cell receptor beta chain sequence and its context. Seattle cases were enrolled at active infection and followed longitudinally. Clones were sequenced by immunoSEQ multiplex PCR, and TCRdb holds only the in-frame ones, with some missing. The sample holds under 250,000 clones, roughly 86% seen once. The sample belongs to a study of blood T cell repertoires in COVID-19. The CDR3 covers 15 residues. The germline CDR1 and CDR2 sequences are MGHRA and YSYEKL. The J segment lost 3 bases and the V segment lost 6 bases, leaving 4 bases of the junction unmatched. This clonotype was sampled from a woman of 80 years or more with COVID-19, enrolled during active disease. The specimen sequenced was peripheral blood. The chain uses TRBV4-1 and TRBJ2-3, with TRBD2 matching over 12 bases. In nucleotides, the CDR3 is TGCGCCAGCAGTGCGACTAGCGGGGGAACAGATACGCAGTATTTT. This encodes CASSATSGGTDTQYF.